This TCR beta chain emerged from a study of CD8+ T cells in alopecia areata. Looking at the study overall: For the treated group, dosing was oral tofacitinib at 5 to 10 mg twice daily.

Of note for this clone: The target antigen is unknown.

With 5 bases clipped from V and 4 bases from J, the junction kept 8 bases outside the gene matches. CDR1 is SEHNR and CDR2 is FQNEAQ in the germline V gene (reference sequence). The CDR3 runs to 15 residues. Alopecia areata patients provided lesional scalp punch biopsies and peripheral blood. Study observations and caveats: Scalp sequencing captures resident alphabeta T cells of normal skin too. Across lesional scalp, and particularly alopecia totalis/universalis, clonality surpassed that of normal scalp.

Isolated RNA was reverse transcribed into cDNA used as the sequencing template. TCRdb keeps only in-frame clones here, not all; method: immunoSEQ multiplex PCR. In the table there are over 8,000 clones, 50% to 80% of which are singletons. This sequence joins TRBV7-9 and TRBJ2-1; 7 nucleotides agree with TRBD1. The source material was skin. The TCR originated in a human donor with alopecia areata. CDR3 nucleotides: TGTGCCAGCAGCCCTCCGACAGGGTCATACAATGAGCAGTTCTTC. It codes for CASSPPTGSYNEQFF.